This T cell receptor (beta chain) was documented in a study of early T cells in non-severe SARS-CoV-2 infection. As for the study in general: Bulk RNA from unsorted whole blood was sequenced; chains were unpaired. Study-wide points: Anti-spike CD8 specificities were favored by VDJdb matching, whose results missed private and CD4 specificities.

The TCR library protocol attached unique molecular identifiers to the individual cDNA molecules. MiXCR, applied by TCRdb to the 5' RACE reads, yields one record per CDR3 protein. The table lists 30,000 to 35,000 distinct CDR3 sequences, about 4.2% of them singletons. With respect to this clonotype: Its antigen is still unknown.

There are 13 residues in the CDR3. Germline-derived CDR1 and CDR2 are MGHDK and SYGVNS. V dropped 8 bases and J dropped 4 bases, with 12 bases sitting between them. Material for sequencing was whole blood. The genes are TRBV25-1 and TRBJ2-1; D unresolved. The origin of this receptor is an adult who was a healthcare worker with PCR-confirmed SARS-CoV-2 infection or an uninfected control (not recorded which). In nucleotides, the CDR3 is TGTGCCAGCGGTGCCCCTGGGTACAATGAGCAGTTCTTC. Amino acids: CASGAPGYNEQFF.